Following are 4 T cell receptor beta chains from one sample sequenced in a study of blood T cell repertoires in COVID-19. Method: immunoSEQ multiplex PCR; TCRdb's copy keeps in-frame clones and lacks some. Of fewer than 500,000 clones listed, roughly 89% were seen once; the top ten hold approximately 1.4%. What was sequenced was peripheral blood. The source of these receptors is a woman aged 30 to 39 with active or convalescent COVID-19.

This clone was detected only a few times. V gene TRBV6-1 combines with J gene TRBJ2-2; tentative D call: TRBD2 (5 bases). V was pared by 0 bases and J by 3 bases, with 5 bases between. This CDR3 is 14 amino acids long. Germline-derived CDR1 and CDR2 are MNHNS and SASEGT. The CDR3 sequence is CASSEAGDTGELFF. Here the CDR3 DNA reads TGTGCCAGCAGTGAAGCCGGGGACACCGGGGAGCTGTTTTTT.

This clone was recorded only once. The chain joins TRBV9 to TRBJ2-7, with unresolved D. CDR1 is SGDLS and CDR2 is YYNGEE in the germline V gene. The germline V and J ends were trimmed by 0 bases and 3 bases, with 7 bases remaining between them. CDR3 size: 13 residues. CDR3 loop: CASSVANSYEQYF. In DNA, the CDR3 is TGTGCCAGCAGCGTAGCTAACAGCTACGAGCAGTACTTC.

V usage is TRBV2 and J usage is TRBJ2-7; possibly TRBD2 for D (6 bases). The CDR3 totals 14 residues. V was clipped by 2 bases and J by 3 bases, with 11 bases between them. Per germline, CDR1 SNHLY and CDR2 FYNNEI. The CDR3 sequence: CASSENGGNYEQYF. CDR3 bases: TGTGCCAGCAGTGAAAACGGAGGGAACTACGAGCAGTACTTC.

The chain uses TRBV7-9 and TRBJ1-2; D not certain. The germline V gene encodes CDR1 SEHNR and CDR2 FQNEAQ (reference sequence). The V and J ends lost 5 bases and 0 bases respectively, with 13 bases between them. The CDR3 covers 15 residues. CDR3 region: CASSRMDLANYGYTF. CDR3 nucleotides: TGTGCCAGCAGCCGAATGGATCTAGCTAACTATGGCTACACCTTC.